Sequencing of this TCR beta chain was carried out in a study of blood T cells in healthy people across ages. General study results and limits: Changes seen in expanded clonotypes were possibly confounded by donor CMV status left unknown.

The germline gives CDR1 SGDLS, CDR2 YYNGEE. Trimming pared 2 bases from V and 10 bases from J, leaving 13 bases between. CDR3 length equals 14 residues. A sample-barcoded 5' primer and a J-beta primer mix were used in a second PCR of roughly 7 to 12 cycles. TCRdb reprocessed the 5' RACE reads via MiXCR and lists one record per CDR3 protein. The table lists over 750,000 distinct CDR3 sequences, 25% of them singletons. This clonotype was observed a few times. Antigen specificity is unknown. These data are also associated with another study on T cells of mothers and their children. That source notes: A handful of children, together with their three healthy Caucasian mothers, made up the donors. Primer M1S, used in the second PCR, introduced sample barcodes and 2-4 random nucleotides. The study obtained over 8 million TCR beta CDR3 reads per mother and 3 million to 3.5 million per child.

The sequence came from a boy between 10 and 17 years old in good health. V and J are TRBV9 and TRBJ1-6, with a possible D match to TRBD1 (5 bases). The specimen sequenced was blood. CDR3 region: CASSVGGEHSPLHF. DNA of the CDR3: TGTGCCAGCAGCGTTGGGGGGGAACACTCACCCCTCCACTTT.